The 17 T cell receptor beta chains listed next were all sequenced from one sample in a study of shared clonotypes between healthy human individuals. Profiled with immunoSEQ multiplex PCR; TCRdb holds only in-frame clones, not every one. The sample contains roughly 760,000 clones, approximately 79% of which appear only once. The sequenced sample consisted of memory CD4+ T cells sorted from blood. Subset defined: CD45RA-negative fraction. These receptors were collected from a woman aged 25 to 39 in good health.

V gene TRBV6-6 combines with J gene TRBJ2-6, with unresolved D. V shed 6 bases and J shed 0 bases, with 9 bases lying between them. The CDR3 consists of 15 residues. The germline CDR1 and CDR2 sequences are MNHNY and SVGAGI (reference sequence). The CDR3 DNA sequence: TGTGCCAGCAGCTTCAGCAGCTCTGGGGCCAACGTCCTGACTTTC. It is translated as CASSFSSSGANVLTF.

The V call is TRBV5-1, the J call TRBJ2-5; possibly TRBD1 for D (6 bases). The V end lost 1 base, the J end lost 5 bases, and 9 bases lay between the germline ends. Germline V gene lookup returns CDR1 SGHRS and CDR2 YFSETQ. The CDR3 has 13 residues. Written as DNA, the CDR3 is TGCGCCAGCAGCTTGCAGGGGTGGGAGACCCAGTACTTC. Protein: CASSLQGWETQYF.

The chain recombines TRBV4-2 with TRBJ2-7, with D uncertain. V shed 4 bases and J shed 7 bases, with 23 bases lying between them. The length of the CDR3 is 16 residues. In germline, CDR1 is LGHNA, CDR2 YNFKEQ. The CDR3 here is CASSRAGWSGQGEQYF. CDR3 DNA: TGTGCCAGCAGCCGGGCTGGTTGGTCAGGTCAAGGAGAGCAGTACTTC.

In its sample, this clone was seen a few times. The V call is TRBV15, the J call TRBJ1-2, with 7 positions matching TRBD1. The germline V gene has CDR1 LNHNV and CDR2 YYDKDF (reference sequence). The CDR3 has 14 amino acids. J gave up 6 bases and V 4 bases, and 8 bases lay outside the gene matches. DNA of the CDR3: TGTGCCACCAGCATCCGGACAGGCGGGGATGGCTACACCTTC. Protein: CATSIRTGGDGYTF.

This sequence joins TRBV10-3 and TRBJ2-1; 9 nucleotides match TRBD2. The CDR3 is 14 amino acids. J gave up 5 bases and V 10 bases, and 9 bases lay outside the gene matches. Germline CDR1 reads ENHRY; CDR2 reads SYGVKD. CDR3 region: CATDSGSNHNEQFF. As DNA, the CDR3 is TGTGCCACCGATAGCGGGAGTAACCACAATGAGCAGTTCTTC.

V is TRBV5-1 and J is TRBJ2-1, with 11 bases lining up with TRBD2. This CDR3 is built from 16 residues. Germline V CDR1 and CDR2: SGHRS, YFSETQ. J gave up 4 bases and V 4 bases, and 7 bases lay outside the gene matches. CDR3 DNA: TGCGCCAGCAGCGCAATTGGGACTAGCGGATACAATGAGCAGTTCTTC. It codes for CASSAIGTSGYNEQFF. Supplemented by reference TRBV5-1 and TRBJ2-1, the full variable domain reads KAGVTQTPRYLIKTRGQQVTLSCSPISGHRSVSWYQQTPGQGLQFLFEYFSETQRNKGNFPGRFSGRQFSNSRSEMNVSTLELGDSALYLCASSAIGTSGYNEQFFGPGTRLTVL.

The chain couples TRBV18 to TRBJ2-7; D is undetermined. The CDR3 is made up of 17 amino acids. The germline V and J ends were trimmed by 4 bases and 0 bases, with 19 bases remaining between them. Germline V gene data show CDR1 as KGHSH and CDR2 as LQKENI. The CDR3 coding sequence is TGTGCCAGCTCACAGCTACCGACAAGTAAGAGCTCCTACGAGCAGTACTTC. Protein: CASSQLPTSKSSYEQYF.

The chain uses TRBV21-1 and TRBJ2-7; TRBD2, the table's D call, was not compared with the DNA. TRBV21-1 is assigned pseudogene status. The CDR3 spans 19 residues. The CDR3 loop is CASSPHPGLAGKSSYEQYF. The CDR3 region has the DNA TGTGCCAGCAGCCCTCACCCGGGACTAGCGGGGAAAAGCTCCTACGAGCAGTACTTC.

This clone was seen a few times. The chain couples TRBV19 to TRBJ2-2; no firm D call. V shed 4 bases and J shed 4 bases, with 13 bases lying between them. Germline V gives CDR1 LNHDA, CDR2 SQIVND (reference sequence). CDR3 length: 15 amino acids. Here the CDR3 DNA reads TGTGCCAGTAGTAATGTGCTAGTTGGCACCGGGGAGCTGTTTTTT. Amino acid sequence: CASSNVLVGTGELFF. Together with reference TRBV19 and TRBJ2-2, the CDR3 gives the full variable domain: DGGITQSPKYLFRKEGQNVTLSCEQNLNHDAMYWYRQDPGQGLRLIYYSQIVNDFQKGDIAEGYSVSREKKESFPLTVTSAQKNPTAFYLCASSNVLVGTGELFFGEGSRLTVL.

The rearrangement joins TRBV28 to TRBJ1-2; 9 nucleotides line up with TRBD1. J lost 2 bases, V lost 5 bases, and 6 bases had no gene match. Germline-derived CDR1 and CDR2 are MDHEN and SYDVKM. This CDR3 has 15 amino acids. The CDR3 DNA sequence: TGTGCCAGCAGTCAATTCGGGACAGGGAACTATGGCTACACCTTC. This sequence encodes CASSQFGTGNYGYTF.

The table lists this clone with a count of one. This chain's CDR3 is CASTPLGGGGKLFF. As DNA, the CDR3 is TGTGCCAGTACTCCGCTCGGGGGAGGAGGAAAACTGTTTTTT. The J gene is TRBJ1-4, the V gene TRBV19; tentatively, D is TRBD1 (5 bases). Trimming took off 7 bases at V and 10 bases at J, with 19 bases between the two ends. Germline assignment: CDR1 LNHDA and CDR2 SQIVND (reference sequence). The CDR3 length is 14 residues.

This rearrangement joins TRBV7-9 to TRBJ2-5; 10 bases are shared with TRBD2. Germline CDR1 reads SEHNR; CDR2 reads FQNEAQ (reference sequence). The CDR3 is made up of 15 amino acids. Unmatched junction bases numbered 8, after V lost 5 bases and J lost 5 bases. The DNA for the CDR3 is TGTGCCAGCAGCGGATCTAGCGGGAGACTGGAGACCCAGTACTTC. As protein: CASSGSSGRLETQYF.

This clone showed up just once. The chain uses TRBV28 and TRBJ1-2; the match to TRBD1 covers 9 bases. The CDR3 contains 16 residues. CDR1 is MDHEN and CDR2 is SYDVKM in the germline V gene. J was trimmed by 4 bases and V by 8 bases; bases with no gene match: 14. CDR3 DNA sequence: TGTGCCAGCGAAAAATCCGGGACAGGGTTGATCTATGGCTACACCTTC. It codes for CASEKSGTGLIYGYTF.

This clone occurred a few times. The rearrangement links TRBV20-1 to TRBJ1-2; maybe TRBD1 (5 bases). Trimming left V 6 bases short and J 8 bases short, with 10 bases between. The CDR3 has 10 amino acids. Germline V gives CDR1 DFQATT, CDR2 SNEGSKA (reference sequence). In DNA form, the CDR3 reads TGCAGTGCCGGGCCAGGGGGCTACACCTTC. Its protein product is CSAGPGGYTF.

V and J are TRBV5-1 and TRBJ2-1; TRBD1 aligns across 8 bases. J lost 4 bases, V lost 8 bases, and 5 bases had no gene match. This CDR3 region has 13 residues. Germline V lookup: CDR1 SGHRS, CDR2 YFSETQ. The chain's CDR3 is CASATGEYNEQFF. In DNA form, the CDR3 reads TGCGCCAGTGCGACAGGGGAATACAATGAGCAGTTCTTC.

The J gene is TRBJ2-5, the V gene TRBV5-1, with TRBD2 identical over 10 bases. J was trimmed by 5 bases and V by 4 bases; bases with no gene match: 2. In germline, CDR1 is SGHRS, CDR2 YFSETQ. This CDR3 has 13 residues. The CDR3 nucleotides read TGCGCCAGCAGCGAGGGACTAGCGGAGACCCAGTACTTC. Its translation is CASSEGLAETQYF.

This chain connects TRBV11-2 to TRBJ2-7; D may be TRBD2 (6 bases). Trimming took off 4 bases at V and 6 bases at J, with 16 bases between the two ends. Germline V lookup: CDR1 SGHAT, CDR2 FQNNGV. The CDR3 runs to 14 residues. CDR3 amino acids: CASSSRLVVGEQYF. For the CDR3, the DNA is TGTGCCAGCAGCTCCCGACTAGTTGTGGGCGAGCAGTACTTC.